Sequencing of this TCR beta chain was carried out in a study of T cells in Graves' hyperthyroidism and ophthalmopathy. Trimming shortened V by 0 bases and J by 5 bases, and 14 bases separated the two germline ends. This CDR3 is 15 amino acids long. Germline lookup yields CDR1 LNHNV and CDR2 YYDKDF (reference sequence). The table lists this clonotype with many counts. From RNA transcripts, TCR beta CDR3 regions were amplified. First-round RT-PCR targeting the TCR CDR3 was performed with the HTBI primer set. TCRdb redid the calling of the multiplex PCR reads with MiXCR, one entry per CDR3 protein. The sample yields about 270,000 distinct CDR3 sequences, less than 30% seen once. Blood was obtained at the first hyperthyroidism diagnosis, which preceded any ophthalmopathy symptoms.

The clonotype was recovered from a man aged 35 to 55 with Graves' hyperthyroidism that later progressed to Graves' ophthalmopathy. The chain couples TRBV15 to TRBJ2-7, with D maybe TRBD2 (7 bases). The sequenced material came from blood. DNA for the CDR3: TGTGCCACCAGCAGAGATTCGGGGGGCGTCGACGAGCAGTACTTC. It translates to CATSRDSGGVDEQYF.